The clone carrying this TCR beta chain was detected ten times or more. Antigen unknown. Making the TCR beta libraries involved quantitative 5'-RACE with molecular barcodes. TCRdb called the 5' RACE reads again in MiXCR, with one record for every CDR3 protein. The sample records around 150,000 distinct CDR3 sequences, roughly 10% being singletons. This record belongs to a study of CD8 T cells in ankylosing spondylitis. Points from the study as a whole: Earlier work had already found some motif variants in reactive arthritis synovial fluid and blood. According to the report, clones linked to the disease were significantly enriched in matched synovial fluid samples taken from ankylosing spondylitis patients. Characteristic, it appeared, of ankylosing spondylitis blood was a TCR beta motif of about eight highly homologous variants.

The CDR3 is 13 residues long. V was shortened by 2 bases and J by 0 bases, with 3 bases between the two germline ends. The germline V gene has CDR1 KGHDR and CDR2 SFDVKD. Sequenced: blood, either unsorted or a sorted T cell fraction (not recorded which). The sequence came from a male donor with ankylosing spondylitis or in good health (not recorded which). The rearrangement links TRBV24-1 to TRBJ1-1; D uncertain. The CDR3 sequence is CATSDSMNTEAFF. CDR3 nucleotides: TGTGCCACCAGTGATTCGATGAACACTGAAGCTTTCTTT.